A selection of T cell receptor beta chains follows, all from one sample in a study of cytomegalovirus exposure and HLA in healthy donors. The protocol was immunoSEQ multiplex PCR, while the TCRdb copy is restricted to in-frame clones and leaves out a portion. The sample has about 140,000 clones, around four fifths seen once. Sequencing input: PBMCs. Receptor source: a woman between 25 and 40 years old in good health and CMV-seronegative. Each CDR3 is given with its conserved first and last residue. A D gene is named only where the DNA matches it firmly. The size field is filled for only some rows; it gives once, few, many or a size class.

j_call,clone_size,d_call,v_call,cdr3_nt,cdr3_aa
TRBJ2-4,.,TRBD1,TRBV5-6,TGTGCCAGCAGCTTGGGGTGGGGAACAGGGGTAAAAAACATTCAGTACTTC,CASSLGWGTGVKNIQYF
TRBJ1-6,.,.,TRBV6-5,TGTGCCAGCAGTTACGAAGGGACATCTAATTCACCCCTCCACTTT,CASSYEGTSNSPLHF
TRBJ2-3,few,.,TRBV18,TGTGCCAGCTCACCACTCCAGGGCCGCACAGATACGCAGTATTTT,CASSPLQGRTDTQYF
TRBJ2-1,once,TRBD1,TRBV9,TGTGCCAGCAGCGTAGCGGGACAGGGAGTTCACAATGAGCAGTTCTTC,CASSVAGQGVHNEQFF
TRBJ2-3,few,.,TRBV9,TGTGCCAGCAGCGTATCCGACTCCCCGGACAAGTCTACGCAGTATTTT,CASSVSDSPDKSTQYF
TRBJ2-5,.,.,TRBV7-6,TGTGCCAGCAGCTTAGGAGCAGGAGGGACTCGGCAGGAGACCCAGTACTTC,CASSLGAGGTRQETQYF
TRBJ1-6,few,.,TRBV19,TGTGCCAGTAACCTCGGTAGTAATTCACCCCTCCACTTT,CASNLGSNSPLHF
TRBJ1-1,.,.,TRBV5-1,TGCGCCAGCAGCTTGGTGTCAGACACTGAAGCTTTCTTT,CASSLVSDTEAFF
TRBJ1-1,.,TRBD1,TRBV7-9,TGTGCCAGCAGCCCTGGACAGGGGTTGAACACTGAAGCTTTCTTT,CASSPGQGLNTEAFF
TRBJ1-2,.,.,TRBV5-1,TGCGCCAGCAGCTGGGGGGTGAACTATGGCTACACCTTC,CASSWGVNYGYTF
TRBJ2-2,.,.,TRBV29-1,TGCAGCGTCCCGATGGTCAGGAACACCGGGGAGCTGTTTTTT,CSVPMVRNTGELFF
TRBJ2-7,.,.,TRBV10-3,TGTGCCATCAGTGTTGACATCCCCTACGAGCAGTACTTC,CAISVDIPYEQYF
TRBJ1-2,few,TRBD1,TRBV2,TGTGCCAGCCGACAGGGGTATGGCTACACCTTC,CASRQGYGYTF
TRBJ2-2,.,.,TRBV9,TGTGCCAGCAGCGTGCCGGGGATCGGGGAGCTGTTTTTT,CASSVPGIGELFF
TRBJ1-1,.,.,TRBV19,TGTGCCAGTAGTATAAACGGGCAGCGGCCTGAAGCTTTCTTT,CASSINGQRPEAFF
TRBJ2-1,.,.,TRBV5-1,TGCGCCAGCAGCTCGGTCACAAGGACTACCAATGAGCAGTTCTTC,CASSSVTRTTNEQFF
TRBJ1-2,few,.,TRBV6-6,TGTGCCAGCAGCCAGGACACTAACTATGGCTACACCTTC,CASSQDTNYGYTF
TRBJ2-1,.,TRBD2,TRBV19,TGTGCCAGTAGTGTCCGGGCTAGCGGGGGAAATGAGCAGTTCTTC,CASSVRASGGNEQFF
TRBJ1-5,.,.,TRBV4-1,TGCGCCAGCAGCCCTACAGGGTCTCAGCCCCAGCATTTT,CASSPTGSQPQHF
TRBJ1-2,few,.,TRBV7-2,TGTGCCAGCAGCCCCGGTACGGAGTACGGCTACACCTTC,CASSPGTEYGYTF
TRBJ2-2,.,TRBD2,TRBV18,TGTGCCAGCTCACCTTCCGGGGGGGCCACCGGGGAGCTGTTTTTT,CASSPSGGATGELFF
TRBJ2-2,once,TRBD2,TRBV12-5,TGTGCTAGTGGTTTGTCGGGAGGCACCGGGGAGCTGTTTTTT,CASGLSGGTGELFF
TRBJ2-7,.,TRBD1,TRBV27,TGTGCCAGCAGTTCGGAGACAGGGCCGAGGGAGCAGTACTTC,CASSSETGPREQYF
TRBJ2-5,.,TRBD1,TRBV28,TGTGCCAGCAGGCTTCCGGGACAGGGATCGGGGACCCAGTACTTC,CASRLPGQGSGTQYF
TRBJ1-1,.,.,TRBV25-1,TGTGCCAGCAGTGGCATAGGGGGGGGAGAAACTGAAGCTTTCTTT,CASSGIGGGETEAFF
TRBJ2-1,.,TRBD2,TRBV4-2,TGTGCCAGCAGCCAATATCCTAGCGGGGGGTATACCTACAATGAGCAGTTCTTC,CASSQYPSGGYTYNEQFF
TRBJ1-6,.,.,TRBV7-2,TGTGCCAGCAGCTTTGATAGAGCGACCCTCCTCCACTTT,CASSFDRATLLHF
TRBJ2-2,.,TRBD1,TRBV7-9,TGTGCCAGCAGCCCGTGGACAGGGCAGAGTTTGAACACCGGGGAGCTGTTTTTT,CASSPWTGQSLNTGELFF
TRBJ2-5,.,.,TRBV5-6,TGTGCCAGCAGCTTCAGAGGTGTATGGACCCAGTACTTC,CASSFRGVWTQYF
TRBJ2-7,.,.,TRBV5-6,TGTGCCAGCAGCTATCTGGGCTACCGCGTCGAGCAGTACTTC,CASSYLGYRVEQYF